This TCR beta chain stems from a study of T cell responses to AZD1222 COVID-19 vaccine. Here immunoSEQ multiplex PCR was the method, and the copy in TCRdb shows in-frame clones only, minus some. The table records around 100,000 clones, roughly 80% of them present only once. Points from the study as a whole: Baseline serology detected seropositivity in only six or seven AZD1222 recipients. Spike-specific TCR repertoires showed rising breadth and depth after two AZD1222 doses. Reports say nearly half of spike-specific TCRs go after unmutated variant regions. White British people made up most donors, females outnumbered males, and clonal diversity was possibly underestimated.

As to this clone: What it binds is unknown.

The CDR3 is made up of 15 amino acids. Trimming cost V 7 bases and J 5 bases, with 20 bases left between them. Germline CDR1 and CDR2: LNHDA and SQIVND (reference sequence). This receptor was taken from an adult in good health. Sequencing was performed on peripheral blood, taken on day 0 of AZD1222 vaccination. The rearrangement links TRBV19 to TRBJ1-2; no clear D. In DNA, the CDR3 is TGTGCCAGTACCCCCTCTGAACAGATACCTTATGGCTACACCTTC. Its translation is CASTPSEQIPYGYTF.